These 9 T cell receptor beta chains share one sample of origin, sequenced in a study of T cell repertoires in cytomegalovirus infection. TCRdb processed the reads anew with MiXCR; each CDR3 protein has one entry. Here the sample spans 57,000 or so distinct CDR3 sequences, more than 25% being singletons. Their antigens remain unidentified. Sequencing was performed on PBMCs, sequenced either directly or after in vitro stimulation (not recorded which). The receptor source for this set is a human donor in good health (CMV status not recorded). Some clones in this sample may be carry-over from other donors' samples.

This clonotype was seen only a few times. The chain employs TRBV6-6 and TRBJ2-3; D unresolved. The CDR3 runs 12 residues. Germline-derived CDR1 and CDR2 are MNHNY and SVGAGI (reference sequence). V dropped 5 bases and J dropped 5 bases, with 8 bases sitting between them. The CDR3 nucleotides are TGTGCCAGCAGTCCCACCCGAGATACGCAGTATTTT. It codes for CASSPTRDTQYF.

Notes on this clonotype: At one of its ends the junction is not consistent with the germline gene, which may arise from a read error. This rearrangement joins TRBV2 to TRBJ2-7; D is undetermined. The CDR3 runs to 14 residues. CDR1 and CDR2 (germline): SNHLY, FYNNEI. CDR3: CASSDSSTGDEQNF. As DNA, the CDR3 is TGTGCCAGCAGTGATTCCTCTACCGGCGACGAGCAGAACTTC.

The gene calls are TRBV19 and TRBJ2-7; 11 bases fit TRBD2. J was trimmed by 0 bases and V by 5 bases; bases with no gene match: 3. The CDR3 covers 15 residues. Germline V gene data show CDR1 as LNHDA and CDR2 as SQIVND (reference sequence). The CDR3 DNA reads TGTGCCAGTAGTCGCGGGACTAGCGGCTCCTACGAGCAGTACTTC. Protein: CASSRGTSGSYEQYF.

The V gene is TRBV5-6, the J gene TRBJ2-3; 9 bases are shared with TRBD2. The germline CDR1 and CDR2 sequences are SGHDT and YYEEEE. V dropped 1 base and J dropped 4; count of bases not matched to a gene: 4. CDR3 length: 15 residues. The CDR3 sequence is CASSLLAGVADTQYF. The CDR3 DNA reads as TGTGCCAGCAGCTTGTTAGCGGGGGTGGCAGATACGCAGTATTTT.

The V call is TRBV18, the J call TRBJ1-2; tentative D call: TRBD1 (6 bases). Deletions cut 6 bases from V and 8 bases from J, with 16 bases between. The CDR3 loop spans 13 amino acids. Germline CDR1 KGHSH, CDR2 LQKENI. This CDR3 reads CASSGGASEGYTF. The CDR3 coding sequence is TGTGCCAGCTCTGGGGGGGCGTCGGAAGGCTACACCTTC. The full variable domain, its missing parts supplied by reference TRBV18 and TRBJ1-2, is NAGVMQNPRHLVRRRGQEARLRCSPMKGHSHVYWYRQLPEEGLKFMVYLQKENIIDESGMPKERFSAEFPKEGPSILRIQQVVRGDSAAYFCASSGGASEGYTFGSGTRLTVV.

This clonotype came up a few times. The gene calls are TRBV20-1 and TRBJ2-1; 10 bases are shared with TRBD1. Losses at the gene ends were 1 base for V and 9 bases for J; bases not matched to a gene: 15. The CDR3 runs 17 residues. Per germline, CDR1 DFQATT and CDR2 SNEGSKA (reference sequence). In nucleotides, the CDR3 is TGCAGTGCTAGAGGGGGGGTCATGGGACAGGGGAGGGGTGAGCAGTTCTTC. Its translation is CSARGGVMGQGRGEQFF.

This clonotype was seen ten or more times. The gene calls are TRBV7-8 and TRBJ2-5; D perhaps matches TRBD2 (5 bases). CDR1 and CDR2 from the germline V gene are SGHVS and FQNEAQ. There are 13 residues in the CDR3. Trimming took off 1 base at V and 7 bases at J, with 10 bases between the two ends. The CDR3 DNA reads TGTGCCAGCAGCTTAGAAGAGGGAGCGACCCAGTACTTC. As protein: CASSLEEGATQYF.

This clonotype occurred a few times. The chain uses TRBV7-9 and TRBJ1-4; D uncertain. Germline CDR1 reads SEHNR; CDR2 reads FQNEAQ (reference sequence). This CDR3 has 13 amino acids. V was trimmed by 1 base and J by 8 bases, leaving 8 bases between them. CDR3 nucleotide sequence: TGTGCCAGCAGCTTAGGAGGCTCCGAAAAACTGTTTTTT. It encodes CASSLGGSEKLFF.

The V and J genes are TRBV7-7 and TRBJ2-6; weak D call: TRBD2 (6 bases). Germline V gene lookup returns CDR1 SSHAT and CDR2 FNYEAQ (reference sequence). Trimming cost V 5 bases and J 0 bases, with 8 bases left between them. CDR3 size: 15 residues. CDR3 amino acids: CASSHGGSGANVLTF. The CDR3 nucleotides read TGTGCCAGCAGCCACGGGGGCTCTGGGGCCAACGTCCTGACTTTC. Looking up the rest from reference TRBV7-7 and TRBJ2-6 gives the full variable domain: GAGVSQSPRYKVTKRGQDVTLRCDPISSHATLYWYQQALGQGPEFLTYFNYEAQPDKSGLPSDRFSAERPEGSISTLTIQRTEQRDSAMYRCASSHGGSGANVLTFGAGSRLTVL.